This T cell receptor (beta chain) was sequenced for a study of blood T cell repertoires in COVID-19 (dated by TCRdb to 2018 to 2021). Notes on the research overall: Samples covering the acute and convalescent phases of COVID-19 were provided by collaborators in the United States, Italy and Spain. Nearly every sample came with metadata listing a de-identified subject ID, COVID-19 status, age in years and sex. A freely available public database, intended as a resource for researchers studying the immune response to SARS-CoV-2, is where the repertoires were released. Subjects who had been exposed to COVID-19, were actively infected with it, or had recovered from it provided the deeply sampled blood TCRbeta repertoires that made up the dataset. The material from the prospective study consisted of cDNA or gDNA derived from T cells, B-cell-depleted T cells, or PBMCs. Where HLA class I and class II types were available, the types were taken from metadata supplied by the sample provider, not from assay-based typing. Samples were obtained from the ongoing ImmuneRACE study (first 160 participants) and from 950 to 1,500 subjects provided by 6 global collaborators.

A note on this clone: It lacks a known antigen. Base qualities are not recorded, but no much larger clone differs from it by a single base.

The collaborating institutions used their own protocols to collect whole blood in K2EDTA tubes. Collaborator samples were shipped for TCRbeta analysis as frozen whole blood, isolated PBMCs, or DNA extracted from either sample type. Trimming removed 5 bases from V and 3 bases from J; the gene matches leave 16 bases unexplained. The CDR3 measures 17 amino acids from cysteine to phenylalanine. Only the CDR3 DNA is retained, 51 bases long and in frame from the first base. CDR1 LNHDA and CDR2 SQIVND were looked up in the germline V gene (reference sequence). The immunoSEQ Assay, a bias-controlled multiplex PCR, was used to amplify TCRbeta CDR3 regions from genomic DNA. The authors processed their data as follows. Within the assay, amplification of reference gene primers was used to estimate how many nucleated cells each sample contained. To quantify the absolute abundance of each unique TCRbeta CDR3 rearrangement, sequence reads were collapsed and filtered. For each sample, productive Simpson clonality was calculated by taking the square root of Simpson's diversity index across productive rearrangements. The immuneACCESS repertoire file appears here via TCRdb, limited to in-frame rearrangements. These files lack a portion of the clones; in checked studies, under half of the deficit traces to unresolved V genes, and the cause of the others is not known. The V and J calls and clone size come from that table; D and trimming were worked out from the DNA. The sample records 65,000 to 75,000 clones, more than 85% of which are singletons. 13% of the sample is held by the ten biggest clonotypes.

Broader findings and caveats from the paper: How much clinical and demographic metadata was included differed by source and by participant, and the metadata was provided uncurated.

The source is a human donor with active COVID-19. The donor label of this sample is uncertain. The sequenced material came from peripheral blood. The chain is assembled from TRBV19 and TRBJ2-7; TRBD1 aligns with 7 central bases. The CDR3: CASSPHRQRQGGYEQYF. The DNA sequence reads TGTGCCAGTAGTCCCCACCGCCAAAGACAGGGTGGCTACGAGCAGTACTTC.